A single TCR beta chain is shown here with its context. This entry is derived from a study of long-term antiretroviral therapy in people with HIV. At the survey level, the v3.0 immunoSEQ assay was run. Sequenced by immunoSEQ multiplex PCR; TCRdb stores in-frame clones only, minus some. The sample contains about 17,000 clones, around 79% of which appear only once. Germline assignment: CDR1 SQVTM and CDR2 ANQGSEA. This CDR3 comprises 14 residues. With V trimmed by 6 bases and J by 6 bases, 6 bases remained unmatched. The sample was unsorted PBMCs, taken at the start of antiretroviral therapy. The chain combines TRBV29-1 with TRBJ2-2; 11 bases are shared with TRBD2. This clonotype was sampled from a man under 40 with HIV. The CDR3 reads CSVGSGGAAGELFF. CDR3 sequence (DNA): TGCAGCGTAGGTAGCGGGGGGGCCGCCGGGGAGCTGTTTTTT.